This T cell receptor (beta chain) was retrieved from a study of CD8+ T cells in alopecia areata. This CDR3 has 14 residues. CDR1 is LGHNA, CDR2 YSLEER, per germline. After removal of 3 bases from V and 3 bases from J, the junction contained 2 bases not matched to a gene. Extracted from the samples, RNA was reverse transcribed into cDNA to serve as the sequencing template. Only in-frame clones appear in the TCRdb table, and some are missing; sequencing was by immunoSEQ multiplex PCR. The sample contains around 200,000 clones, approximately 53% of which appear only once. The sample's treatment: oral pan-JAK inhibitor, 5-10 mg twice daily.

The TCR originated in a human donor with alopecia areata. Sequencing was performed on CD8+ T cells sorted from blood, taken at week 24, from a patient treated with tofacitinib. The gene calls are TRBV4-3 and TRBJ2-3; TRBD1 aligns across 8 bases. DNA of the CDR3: TGCGCCAGCAGCCATGACAGGGGAACAGATACGCAGTATTTT. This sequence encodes CASSHDRGTDTQYF.